The clone carrying this T cell receptor (beta chain) occurred a few times. The CDR3 contains 13 residues. Losses at the gene ends were 7 bases for V and 6 bases for J; bases not matched to a gene: 5. Looked up from germline, CDR1 is ENHRY and CDR2 is SYGVKD. The time point is: patch test 1, 2 weeks after DPC sensitization. The treatment: therapeutic diphenylcyclopropenone sensitization with weekly scalp DPC. The data belong to a study of human T cells and chemical hapten exposure. Whole-study context: Per-sample TCR yields varied mainly from small pooled library volume differences.

The library attached unique molecular identifiers to individual cDNA molecules. From the RACE reads, TCRdb called clonotypes with MiXCR, one entry per CDR3 protein. The sample gives around 190,000 distinct CDR3 sequences, about a fifth of which show up once; about 6.7% is in the top ten. This clonotype originated in a woman in her fifties or sixties with alopecia areata. Some clones in this sample may be carry-over from other donors' samples. The J gene is TRBJ1-1, the V gene TRBV10-3; 10 nucleotides agree with TRBD1. This specimen was whole blood, taken in connection with sensitization to the hapten diphenylcyclopropenone (DPC). DNA for the CDR3: TGTGCCATCATGAGACAGGGGGCCGCTGAAGCTTTCTTT. Amino acid sequence: CAIMRQGAAEAFF.